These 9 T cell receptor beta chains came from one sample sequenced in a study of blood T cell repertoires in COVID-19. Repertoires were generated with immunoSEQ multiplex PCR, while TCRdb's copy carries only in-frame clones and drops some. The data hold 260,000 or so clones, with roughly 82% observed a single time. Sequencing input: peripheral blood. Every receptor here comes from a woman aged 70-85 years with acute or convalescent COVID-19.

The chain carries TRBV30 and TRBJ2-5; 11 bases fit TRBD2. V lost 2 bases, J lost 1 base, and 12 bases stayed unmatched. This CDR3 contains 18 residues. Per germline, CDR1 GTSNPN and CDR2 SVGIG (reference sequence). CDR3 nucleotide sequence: TGTGCCTGGAGTCCATATACAGCCGGGACTAGCGGCCAAGAGACCCAGTACTTC. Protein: CAWSPYTAGTSGQETQYF.

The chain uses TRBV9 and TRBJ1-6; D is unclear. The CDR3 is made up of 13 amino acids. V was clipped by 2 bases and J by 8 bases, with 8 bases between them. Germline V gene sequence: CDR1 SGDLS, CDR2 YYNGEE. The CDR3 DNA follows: TGTGCCAGCAGCGTTGTAGGAGATTCACCCCTCCACTTT. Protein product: CASSVVGDSPLHF.

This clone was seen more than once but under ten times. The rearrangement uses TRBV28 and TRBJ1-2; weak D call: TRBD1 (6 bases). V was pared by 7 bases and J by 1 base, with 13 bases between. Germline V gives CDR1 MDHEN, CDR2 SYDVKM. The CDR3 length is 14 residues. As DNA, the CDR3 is TGTGCCAGCATCAGGGGAGGGGATAACTATGGCTACACCTTC. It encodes CASIRGGDNYGYTF.

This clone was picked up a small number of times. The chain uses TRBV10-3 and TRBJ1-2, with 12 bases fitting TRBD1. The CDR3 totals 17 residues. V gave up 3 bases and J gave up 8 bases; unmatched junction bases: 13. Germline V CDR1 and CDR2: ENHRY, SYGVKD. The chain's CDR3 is CAISDGSTGTGGRGYTF. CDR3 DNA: TGTGCCATCAGTGACGGAAGTACTGGGACAGGGGGCCGGGGCTACACCTTC.

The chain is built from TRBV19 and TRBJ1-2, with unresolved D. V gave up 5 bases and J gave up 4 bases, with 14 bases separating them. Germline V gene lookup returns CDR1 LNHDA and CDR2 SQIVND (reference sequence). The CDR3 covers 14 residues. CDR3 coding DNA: TGTGCCAGTAGTCTCTCGCGGGAAAGCTATGGCTACACCTTC. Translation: CASSLSRESYGYTF.

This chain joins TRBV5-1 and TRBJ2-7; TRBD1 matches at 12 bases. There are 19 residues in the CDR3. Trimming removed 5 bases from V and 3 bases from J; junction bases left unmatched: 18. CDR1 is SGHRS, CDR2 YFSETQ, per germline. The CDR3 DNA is TGCGCCAGCAGTTATGGAGGGACCGGGACAGGGGGCTTGAGCTACGAGCAGTACTTC. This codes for CASSYGGTGTGGLSYEQYF.

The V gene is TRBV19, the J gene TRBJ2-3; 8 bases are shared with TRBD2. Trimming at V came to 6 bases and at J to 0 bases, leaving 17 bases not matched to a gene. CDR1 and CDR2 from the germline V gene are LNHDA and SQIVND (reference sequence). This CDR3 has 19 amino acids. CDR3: CASRGPQAGDYPSTDTQYF. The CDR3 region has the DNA TGTGCCAGTAGGGGGCCCCAAGCGGGGGACTACCCTAGCACAGATACGCAGTATTTT. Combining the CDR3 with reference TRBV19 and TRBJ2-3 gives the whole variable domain DGGITQSPKYLFRKEGQNVTLSCEQNLNHDAMYWYRQDPGQGLRLIYYSQIVNDFQKGDIAEGYSVSREKKESFPLTVTSAQKNPTAFYLCASRGPQAGDYPSTDTQYFGPGTRLTVL.

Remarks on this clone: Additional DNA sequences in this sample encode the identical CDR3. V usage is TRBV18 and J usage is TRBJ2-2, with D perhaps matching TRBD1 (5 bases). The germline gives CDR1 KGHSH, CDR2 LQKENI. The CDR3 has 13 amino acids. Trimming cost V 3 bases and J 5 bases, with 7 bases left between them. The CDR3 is CASSPSGTGELFF. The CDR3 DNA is TGTGCCAGCTCACCGTCAGGGACCGGGGAGCTGTTTTTT. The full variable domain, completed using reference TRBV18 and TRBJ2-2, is NAGVMQNPRHLVRRRGQEARLRCSPMKGHSHVYWYRQLPEEGLKFMVYLQKENIIDESGMPKERFSAEFPKEGPSILRIQQVVRGDSAAYFCASSPSGTGELFFGEGSRLTVL.

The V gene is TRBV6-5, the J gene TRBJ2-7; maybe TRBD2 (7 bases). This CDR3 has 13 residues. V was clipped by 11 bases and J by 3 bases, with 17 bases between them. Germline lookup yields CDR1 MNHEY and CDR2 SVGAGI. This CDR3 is CAAVGGAYYEQYF. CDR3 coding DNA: TGTGCCGCAGTGGGGGGGGCCTACTACGAGCAGTACTTC.